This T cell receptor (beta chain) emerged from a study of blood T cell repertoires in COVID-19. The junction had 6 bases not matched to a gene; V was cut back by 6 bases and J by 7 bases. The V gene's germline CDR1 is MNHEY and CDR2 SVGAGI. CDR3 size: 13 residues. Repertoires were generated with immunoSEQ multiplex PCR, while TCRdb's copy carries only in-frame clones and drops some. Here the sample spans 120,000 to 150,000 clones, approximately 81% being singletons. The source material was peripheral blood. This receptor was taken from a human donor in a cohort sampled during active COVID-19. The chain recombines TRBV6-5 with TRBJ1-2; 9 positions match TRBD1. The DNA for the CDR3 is TGTGCCAGCAGCCTACAGGGGGCTGGTGGCTACACCTTC. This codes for CASSLQGAGGYTF.